This T cell receptor (beta chain) was captured in a study of PD-1 blockade in classical Hodgkin lymphoma. The wider study: It was nivolumab at 3 mg/kg, given intravenously every 2 weeks, that patients received. Findings of the study overall: Repertoire differences have undefined causes, possibly disease activity or prior therapy. Excluded were patients who started nivolumab under 1 year after ASCT, a group that had lower diversity.

Worth noting for this clone: What it recognizes is unknown.

The protocol was immunoSEQ multiplex PCR, while the TCRdb copy is restricted to in-frame clones and leaves out a portion. This table holds roughly 90,000 clones, 75% to 85% found once. All patients experienced relapse after autologous stem cell transplantation, and brentuximab vedotin exposure was variable. Complete response, partial response or progressive disease made up the best responses. This CDR3 has 12 amino acids. V dropped 5 bases and J dropped 4 bases, with 7 bases sitting between them. The germline gives CDR1 SGHTA, CDR2 FQGTGA. This clonotype was sampled from a human donor with classical Hodgkin lymphoma. Sequences were derived from peripheral blood mononuclear cells (PBMCs), sampled before the second cycle of nivolumab. The chain employs TRBV7-3 and TRBJ2-3, with D unresolved. CDR3 region: CASSPDADTQYF. The CDR3 coding sequence is TGTGCCAGCAGCCCCGACGCAGATACGCAGTATTTT.